A single sample is the source of the 31 T cell receptor beta chains below, sequenced in a study of cytomegalovirus exposure and HLA in healthy donors. The primer mix had 60 Vbeta and 13 Jbeta primers. The table came from immunoSEQ multiplex PCR; TCRdb's copy has only in-frame clones and leaves some out. This sample yields approximately 91,000 clones, of which roughly 77% are seen a single time; 10% to 13% belongs to the top ten. The sample was PBMCs. All receptors come from a human donor in good health.

In regard to this clone: A read error may produce the germline difference seen at one junction end. This sequence joins TRBV19 and TRBJ1-2; 9 bases align to TRBD1. The CDR3 is 16 residues long. CDR1 is LNHDA, CDR2 SQIVND, per germline (reference sequence). The chain's CDR3 is CASNIAGDRDVYGYTF. The CDR3 DNA reads as TGTGCCAGTAATATAGCAGGGGACAGGGACGTCTATGGCTACACCTTC. The whole variable domain, remainder taken from reference TRBV19 and TRBJ1-2, is DGGITQSPKYLFRKEGQNVTLSCEQNLNHDAMYWYRQDPGQGLRLIYYSQIVNDFQKGDIAEGYSVSREKKESFPLTVTSAQKNPTAFYLCASNIAGDRDVYGYTFGSGTRLTVV.

This clone has a handful of counts. The rearrangement links TRBV29-1 to TRBJ1-4; 8 bases align to TRBD1. CDR1 and CDR2 (germline): SQVTM, ANQGSEA. Unmatched junction bases numbered 10, after V lost 8 bases and J lost 8 bases. This CDR3 comprises 13 residues. The CDR3 nucleotides read TGCAGCTCCTATCGACAGGGGTACGAAAAACTGTTTTTT. Protein: CSSYRQGYEKLFF.

The chain couples TRBV4-3 to TRBJ2-1; 8 bases are a match to TRBD2. V dropped 0 bases and J dropped 3; count of bases not matched to a gene: 4. Germline CDR1 is LGHNA and CDR2 is YSLEER. The CDR3 covers 16 residues. The CDR3 sequence: CASSQEGAGVYNEQFF. CDR3 nucleotide sequence: TGCGCCAGCAGCCAAGAGGGAGCGGGAGTCTACAATGAGCAGTTCTTC.

The CDR3 reads CASSHPVADTQYF. The CDR3 DNA follows: TGTGCCAGCAGCCACCCGGTAGCGGATACGCAGTATTTT. The V and J genes are TRBV7-8 and TRBJ2-3, with TRBD2 as a possible D gene (5 bases). Trimming removed 5 bases from V and 6 bases from J, with 12 bases in between. CDR3 length: 13 residues. Germline-derived CDR1 and CDR2 are SGHVS and FQNEAQ.

The count of this clone is one. The J gene is TRBJ2-1, the V gene TRBV7-8, with a tentative D call TRBD2 (5 bases). The germline V gene encodes CDR1 SGHVS and CDR2 FQNEAQ. This CDR3 is 13 amino acids long. Trimming took 1 base from V and 12 from J, leaving 13 bases between them. CDR3 sequence (DNA): TGTGCCAGCAGCTTAGGACCCGGGATTGTGCAGTTCTTC. Its protein is CASSLGPGIVQFF.

The gene calls are TRBV5-4 and TRBJ1-1; D ambiguous. V lost 0 bases, J lost 8 bases, and 8 bases lay in between. CDR1 and CDR2 from the germline V gene are SGHNT and YYREEE (reference sequence). CDR3 size: 12 residues. CDR3 bases: TGTGCCAGCAGCTTGGAACCGGAGGAAGCTTTCTTT. Translating gives CASSLEPEEAFF.

This clone occurred once. The V and J genes are TRBV13 and TRBJ2-7; perhaps TRBD1 as D (7 bases). CDR3 length equals 14 residues. CDR1 and CDR2 (germline): PRHDT, FYEKMQ (reference sequence). The ends were cut back, 5 bases at V and 5 bases at J, with 16 bases in the middle. Here the CDR3 reads CASSTRTGGNEQYF. Here the CDR3 DNA reads TGTGCCAGCAGCACCCGGACAGGCGGGAACGAGCAGTACTTC.

On this clone: The same CDR3 arises from other DNA sequences in this sample as well. The chain uses TRBV5-1 and TRBJ2-3; 7 bases agree with TRBD2. Germline V gene sequence: CDR1 SGHRS, CDR2 YFSETQ. The CDR3 is made up of 15 amino acids. V lost 1 base, J lost 3 bases, and 5 bases stayed unmatched. CDR3 in amino acids: CASSLTSGATDTQYF. DNA of the CDR3: TGCGCCAGCAGCTTGACGAGCGGGGCTACAGATACGCAGTATTTT. Full variable domain (missing parts from reference TRBV5-1 and TRBJ2-3): KAGVTQTPRYLIKTRGQQVTLSCSPISGHRSVSWYQQTPGQGLQFLFEYFSETQRNKGNFPGRFSGRQFSNSRSEMNVSTLELGDSALYLCASSLTSGATDTQYFGPGTRLTVL.

The chain employs TRBV21-1 and TRBJ2-7; the table names TRBD2, a call not compared with the DNA. TRBV21-1 is a listed pseudogene. The CDR3 length is 16 residues. The CDR3 reads CASRAIPLAAVYEQYF. In nucleotides, the CDR3 is TGTGCCAGCAGGGCCATTCCGCTAGCGGCCGTCTACGAGCAGTACTTC.

In this sample, this clone turned up once. The chain uses TRBV29-1 and TRBJ2-3; D possibly corresponds to TRBD2 (5 bases). The CDR3 totals 16 residues. Per the germline V gene, CDR1 is SQVTM and CDR2 is ANQGSEA. Trimming pared 5 bases from V and 4 bases from J, leaving 22 bases between. CDR3 in amino acids: CSVLLAASLQSDTQYF. CDR3 nucleotides: TGCAGCGTTCTCCTAGCAGCCAGCCTTCAGTCAGATACGCAGTATTTT.

The chain carries TRBV5-4 and TRBJ1-5; D ambiguous. Trimming shortened V by 2 bases and J by 0 bases, and 9 bases separated the two germline ends. This CDR3 region has 15 residues. In germline, CDR1 is SGHNT, CDR2 YYREEE (reference sequence). In DNA form, the CDR3 reads TGTGCCAGCAGCTTTGGGCCCAATAGCAATCAGCCCCAGCATTTT. It is translated as CASSFGPNSNQPQHF.

The chain employs TRBV6-5 and TRBJ1-5; 8 nucleotides agree with TRBD1. Germline lookup yields CDR1 MNHEY and CDR2 SVGAGI. V shed 4 bases, J shed 1 base, and the junction held 0 bases outside the gene matches. The CDR3 runs to 14 residues. CDR3 residues: CASSSGGSNQPQHF. CDR3 nucleotides: TGTGCCAGCAGTTCAGGGGGCAGCAATCAGCCCCAGCATTTT.

The chain links TRBV4-3 to TRBJ2-1; TRBD2 aligns across 9 bases. J gave up 2 bases and V 3 bases, and 5 bases lay outside the gene matches. The V gene's germline CDR1 is LGHNA and CDR2 YSLEER. This CDR3 contains 16 residues. In DNA, the CDR3 is TGCGCCAGCAGCCAGGGCCCTAGCGGGGCCTACAATGAGCAGTTCTTC. Its translation: CASSQGPSGAYNEQFF.

The rearrangement joins TRBV6-1 to TRBJ2-5; tentative D call: TRBD2 (6 bases). The germline V gene has CDR1 MNHNS and CDR2 SASEGT. This CDR3 has 13 residues. Between the trimmed V and J ends, which lost 8 bases and 3 bases, there was a span of 13 bases. This chain's CDR3 is CASEGWREETQYF. As DNA, the CDR3 is TGTGCCAGCGAGGGTTGGAGGGAAGAGACCCAGTACTTC.

The V call is TRBV7-3, the J call TRBJ2-2, with no clear D. Germline loops: CDR1 SGHTA, CDR2 FQGTGA. Trimming pared 6 bases from V and 4 bases from J, leaving 3 bases between. This CDR3 has 11 amino acids. CDR3 bases: TGTGCCAGCAGTCGCACCGGGGAGCTGTTTTTT. Protein: CASSRTGELFF.

The chain joins TRBV23-1 to TRBJ1-2, with D hard to call. TRBV23-1 has ORF status, its function being uncertain. This CDR3 region has 16 residues. V lost 3 bases, J lost 8 bases, and 22 bases lay in between. DNA of the CDR3: TGCGCCAGCAGTCACCAACGATTAGACATCCCGGGAGGCTACACCTTC. Encoded protein: CASSHQRLDIPGGYTF.

The rearrangement joins TRBV5-8 to TRBJ1-5; D uncertain. Trimming shortened V by 4 bases and J by 11 bases, and 19 bases separated the two germline ends. The CDR3 is 14 amino acids. Per germline, CDR1 SGHTS and CDR2 YDEGEE. The CDR3 region has the DNA TGTGCCAGCAGCACATACAGTGGTTCGGGGTCCCAGCATTTT. This gives the protein CASSTYSGSGSQHF.

The J gene is TRBJ1-6, the V gene TRBV5-1; D remains unclear. The germline CDR1 and CDR2 sequences are SGHRS and YFSETQ. CDR3 length: 15 amino acids. The V and J ends lost 0 bases and 3 bases respectively, with 7 bases between them. This CDR3 reads CASSLGPGYNSPLHF. The CDR3 DNA sequence: TGCGCCAGCAGCTTGGGGCCGGGCTATAATTCACCCCTCCACTTT.

V usage is TRBV6-1 and J usage is TRBJ2-5, with 8 bases matching TRBD1. The CDR3 is 14 residues long. CDR1 MNHNS and CDR2 SASEGT come from the germline V gene. V shed 7 bases, J shed 4 bases, and the junction held 8 bases outside the gene matches. The CDR3 region is CASNIIDRGETQYF. In DNA, the CDR3 is TGTGCCAGCAACATAATCGACAGGGGAGAGACCCAGTACTTC.

The chain joins TRBV28 to TRBJ1-5; D is unresolved. V dropped 4 bases and J dropped 1 base, with 8 bases sitting between them. There are 14 residues in the CDR3. From germline, CDR1 is MDHEN and CDR2 SYDVKM. The CDR3 loop is CASSYESSNQPQHF. CDR3 nucleotide sequence: TGTGCCAGCAGTTACGAGAGCAGCAATCAGCCCCAGCATTTT.

The V call is TRBV18, the J call TRBJ2-1, with 9 nucleotides matching TRBD2. Germline CDR1 reads KGHSH; CDR2 reads LQKENI. J lost 4 bases, V lost 4 bases, and 2 bases had no gene match. The CDR3 extends over 14 amino acids. DNA of the CDR3: TGTGCCAGCTCACGAGCGGGGGGATACAATGAGCAGTTCTTC. Translated, it gives CASSRAGGYNEQFF.

The rearrangement joins TRBV19 to TRBJ2-2; TRBD2 matches at 9 bases. Germline loops: CDR1 LNHDA, CDR2 SQIVND (reference sequence). V shed 8 bases and J 0 bases; nucleotides not matched to a gene: 4. This CDR3 comprises 15 residues. The CDR3 region is CASSGLAANTGELFF. The CDR3 bases are TGTGCCAGTTCGGGACTAGCAGCGAACACCGGGGAGCTGTTTTTT. The full variable domain, its missing parts supplied by reference TRBV19 and TRBJ2-2, is DGGITQSPKYLFRKEGQNVTLSCEQNLNHDAMYWYRQDPGQGLRLIYYSQIVNDFQKGDIAEGYSVSREKKESFPLTVTSAQKNPTAFYLCASSGLAANTGELFFGEGSRLTVL.

Here the CDR3 reads CASSSLQAPSGNTIYF. The DNA of the CDR3 is TGTGCCAGCAGCTCACTACAGGCTCCTTCTGGAAACACCATATATTTT. V and J are TRBV11-2 and TRBJ1-3; weak D call: TRBD1 (5 bases). This CDR3 is built from 16 residues. Germline-derived CDR1 and CDR2 are SGHAT and FQNNGV. V was cut by 4 bases and J by 1 base, with 14 bases left in between.

The rearrangement joins TRBV5-4 to TRBJ2-5; 15 bases are a match to TRBD2. This CDR3 contains 17 residues. J gave up 5 bases and V 4 bases, and 9 bases lay outside the gene matches. Germline CDR1 and CDR2: SGHNT and YYREEE (reference sequence). The CDR3: CASSPPGLAGGLETQYF. The DNA of the CDR3 is TGTGCCAGCAGCCCGCCTGGACTAGCGGGGGGGCTGGAGACCCAGTACTTC.

CDR3 nucleotides: TGTGCCAGCACAACCGGCCCAGGGGGGCACTATGGCTACACCTTC. Amino acid sequence: CASTTGPGGHYGYTF. The J gene is TRBJ1-2, the V gene TRBV6-1; 7 bases agree with TRBD1. In germline, CDR1 is MNHNS, CDR2 SASEGT. The CDR3 has 15 residues. V was pared by 7 bases and J by 3 bases, with 11 bases of the junction left unmatched.

The J gene is TRBJ2-5, the V gene TRBV19, with D possibly matching TRBD1 (5 bases). The V gene's germline CDR1 is LNHDA and CDR2 SQIVND (reference sequence). The CDR3 consists of 16 residues. The germline V and J ends were trimmed by 5 bases and 5 bases, with 21 bases remaining between them. Here the CDR3 reads CASSSWPGSPRETQYF. CDR3 sequence (DNA): TGTGCCAGTAGTTCCTGGCCAGGGTCTCCCAGGGAGACCCAGTACTTC. Full variable domain (remainder filled in from reference TRBV19 and TRBJ2-5): DGGITQSPKYLFRKEGQNVTLSCEQNLNHDAMYWYRQDPGQGLRLIYYSQIVNDFQKGDIAEGYSVSREKKESFPLTVTSAQKNPTAFYLCASSSWPGSPRETQYFGPGTRLLVL.

V usage is TRBV7-9 and J usage is TRBJ1-5; maybe TRBD1 (5 bases). The V gene lost 0 bases and the J gene lost 5 bases, with 5 bases spanning the gap. Germline V gene sequence: CDR1 SEHNR, CDR2 FQNEAQ (reference sequence). The CDR3 length is 13 residues. CDR3 loop: CASSLAGDQPQHF. As DNA, the CDR3 is TGTGCCAGCAGCTTAGCAGGGGATCAGCCCCAGCATTTT.

The chain has TRBV18 and TRBJ2-3; the D gene is possibly TRBD1 (8 bases). V was clipped by 1 base and J by 3 bases, with 14 bases between them. This CDR3 spans 16 amino acids. Germline CDR1 is KGHSH and CDR2 is LQKENI. This CDR3 reads CASSPRVQGGTDTQYF. As DNA, the CDR3 is TGTGCCAGCTCACCACGAGTACAGGGGGGGACAGATACGCAGTATTTT.

This clone was detected a few times. The rearrangement links TRBV15 to TRBJ2-1; D may be TRBD2 (5 bases). Trimming left V 10 bases short and J 2 bases short, with 9 bases between. Germline-derived CDR1 and CDR2 are LNHNV and YYDKDF (reference sequence). The CDR3 extends over 12 amino acids. CDR3 in DNA: TGTGCCATAGCGCCTACCTACAATGAGCAGTTCTTC. It translates to CAIAPTYNEQFF.

In its sample, this clone is medium-sized. This sequence joins TRBV7-2 and TRBJ2-2; perhaps TRBD1 as D (5 bases). V gave up 6 bases and J gave up 2 bases, with 13 bases separating them. Germline CDR1 reads SGHTA; CDR2 reads FQGNSA. This CDR3 has 15 amino acids. CDR3 in DNA: TGTGCCAGCAGATCAGGGATAGCAAACACCGGGGAGCTGTTTTTT. It is translated as CASRSGIANTGELFF. The full variable domain, its missing parts supplied by reference TRBV7-2 and TRBJ2-2, is GAGVSQSPSNKVTEKGKDVELRCDPISGHTALYWYRQSLGQGLEFLIYFQGNSAPDKSGLPSDRFSAERTGGSVSTLTIQRTQQEDSAVYLCASRSGIANTGELFFGEGSRLTVL.

This chain uses TRBV6-5 with TRBJ2-2; no definite D call. This CDR3 spans 14 amino acids. The V end lost 9 bases, the J end lost 6 bases, and 17 bases lay between the germline ends. Germline CDR1 and CDR2: MNHEY and SVGAGI. CDR3 nucleotide sequence: TGTGCCAGTAGAAGCCGGAGCAAATCCGGGGAGCTGTTTTTT. It is translated as CASRSRSKSGELFF.